These 21 T cell receptor beta chains were sequenced from one sample in a study of ipilimumab plus nivolumab after autologous stem cell transplantation. The protocol was immunoSEQ multiplex PCR, while the TCRdb copy is restricted to in-frame clones and leaves out a portion. The data show approximately 15,000 clones, with approximately 79% seen just once and 35% held by the top ten. The source was PBMCs, collected in a trial of ipilimumab plus nivolumab as post-transplant consolidation. These receptors all come from a male donor with diffuse large B-cell lymphoma.

This rearrangement joins TRBV5-1 to TRBJ2-3; D assignment may be TRBD1 or TRBD2 (5 bases each). Trimming pared 4 bases from V and 4 bases from J, leaving 10 bases between. The CDR3 has 13 amino acids. Per the germline V gene, CDR1 is SGHRS and CDR2 is YFSETQ. The CDR3 loop reads CASSIGGADTQYF. CDR3 nucleotide sequence: TGCGCCAGCAGCATTGGGGGTGCAGATACGCAGTATTTT.

The CDR3 DNA follows: TGTGCCAGCGGGGAGGGGTCGGGCACTGAAGCTTTCTTT. Its translation is CASGEGSGTEAFF. The V gene is TRBV27, the J gene TRBJ1-1; D possibly corresponds to TRBD1 (5 bases). The V gene lost 8 bases and the J gene lost 4 bases, with 14 bases spanning the gap. Germline-derived CDR1 and CDR2 are MNHEY and SMNVEV (reference sequence). The CDR3 extends over 13 amino acids.

As concerns this clone: This may be a read error: a much more frequent sequence differs by one nucleotide. The V and J genes are TRBV14 and TRBJ1-1; perhaps TRBD1 as D (6 bases). V gave up 2 bases and J gave up 8 bases, with 18 bases separating them. CDR1 is SGHDN and CDR2 is FVKESK in the germline V gene. The CDR3 length is 15 residues. DNA of the CDR3: TGTGCCAGCAGCCAAATAGATCCGGGGGCGGGAGAAGCTTTCTTT. The encoded protein is CASSQIDPGAGEAFF.

The J gene is TRBJ1-5, the V gene TRBV11-2; D unresolved. CDR3 length equals 13 residues. With 5 bases removed from V and 10 bases from J, the gap between germline ends came to 15 bases. In germline, CDR1 is SGHAT, CDR2 FQNNGV. DNA for the CDR3: TGTGCCAGCAGCCTAAACCTCCGGGGTCCCCAGCATTTT. Translation gives CASSLNLRGPQHF.

A single count supports this clone. The rearrangement uses TRBV5-4 and TRBJ2-3; 10 bases agree with TRBD2. The germline gives CDR1 SGHNT, CDR2 YYREEE (reference sequence). The length of the CDR3 is 17 residues. The junction had 7 bases not matched to a gene; V was cut back by 3 bases and J by 0 bases. The CDR3 sequence is CASSSATSGWSTDTQYF. The CDR3 nucleotides are TGTGCCAGCAGCTCCGCGACTAGCGGGTGGAGCACAGATACGCAGTATTTT. Combining the CDR3 with reference TRBV5-4 and TRBJ2-3 gives the whole variable domain ETGVTQSPTHLIKTRGQQVTLRCSSQSGHNTVSWYQQALGQGPQFIFQYYREEENGRGNFPPRFSGLQFPNYSSELNVNALELDDSALYLCASSSATSGWSTDTQYFGPGTRLTVL.

V and J are TRBV2 and TRBJ1-1, with D tentatively TRBD1 (6 bases). V dropped 6 bases and J dropped 5 bases, with 16 bases sitting between them. This CDR3 is 14 amino acids long. Germline-derived CDR1 and CDR2 are SNHLY and FYNNEI. The CDR3 region has the DNA TGTGCCAGCAGGTCAGGGGTAGGAGAGACTGAAGCTTTCTTT. Translation: CASRSGVGETEAFF.

In its sample, this clone was seen once. This chain joins TRBV25-1 and TRBJ2-5, with a possible D match to TRBD2 (6 bases). CDR1 and CDR2 from the germline V gene are MGHDK and SYGVNS. This CDR3 region has 16 residues. V was trimmed by 6 bases and J by 5 bases, leaving 22 bases between them. The CDR3 spells CASSRIGRGGGETQYF. CDR3 sequence (DNA): TGTGCCAGCAGCCGAATAGGGCGGGGCGGCGGTGAGACCCAGTACTTC.

The chain is built from TRBV2 and TRBJ2-3; perhaps D is TRBD1 or TRBD2 (5 bases each). V was trimmed by 5 bases and J by 6 bases, leaving 18 bases between them. CDR3 size: 15 residues. Germline V gene data show CDR1 as SNHLY and CDR2 as FYNNEI. The CDR3 here is CASSYTGPSGDTQYF. In DNA, the CDR3 is TGTGCCAGCAGTTATACGGGACCCTCGGGCGATACGCAGTATTTT.

The V gene is TRBV5-4, the J gene TRBJ2-3; TRBD2 matches 7 bases. Trimming cost V 4 bases and J 0 bases; bases outside gene matches: 2. Germline loops: CDR1 SGHNT, CDR2 YYREEE (reference sequence). The CDR3 is 14 amino acids. CDR3 amino acids: CASSRGGSTDTQYF. The CDR3 DNA is TGTGCCAGCAGCCGCGGGGGAAGCACAGATACGCAGTATTTT. The full variable domain, completed using reference TRBV5-4 and TRBJ2-3, is ETGVTQSPTHLIKTRGQQVTLRCSSQSGHNTVSWYQQALGQGPQFIFQYYREEENGRGNFPPRFSGLQFPNYSSELNVNALELDDSALYLCASSRGGSTDTQYFGPGTRLTVL.

The V gene is TRBV7-3, the J gene TRBJ2-5; D call uncertain. This CDR3 has 12 residues. Trimming pared 5 bases from V and 3 bases from J, leaving 7 bases between. Looked up from germline, CDR1 is SGHTA and CDR2 is FQGTGA. The CDR3 sequence: CASSPREETQYF. DNA for the CDR3: TGTGCCAGCAGCCCCCGGGAAGAGACCCAGTACTTC. Together with reference TRBV7-3 and TRBJ2-5, the CDR3 gives the full variable domain: GAGVSQTPSNKVTEKGKYVELRCDPISGHTALYWYRQSLGQGPEFLIYFQGTGAADDSGLPNDRFFAVRPEGSVSTLKIQRTERGDSAVYLCASSPREETQYFGPGTRLLVL.

CDR3 sequence (DNA): TGTGCCAGCAGCGTCGGGAGTCCCGGGGAGCTGTTTTTT. Translation gives CASSVGSPGELFF. V is TRBV9 and J is TRBJ2-2; TRBD2 might be the D (6 bases). The CDR3 consists of 13 residues. Looked up from germline, CDR1 is SGDLS and CDR2 is YYNGEE. V lost 2 bases to trimming and J lost 6 bases, with 8 bases between them.

Points on this clone: A junction end diverges from the germline sequence, so it may reflect a read error. This sequence joins TRBV7-7 and TRBJ2-7; 7 bases map to TRBD1. CDR1 SSHAT and CDR2 FNYEAQ come from the germline V gene (reference sequence). The CDR3 has 13 residues. The CDR3 here is CASSRNRGYEQYF. The CDR3 nucleotides are TGTGCTAGCAGCCGAAACAGGGGCTACGAGCAGTACTTC.

The chain couples TRBV10-1 to TRBJ2-1; D is unclear. This CDR3 has 16 residues. V lost 6 bases and J lost 0, with 15 bases in between. The germline V gene has CDR1 WNHNN and CDR2 SYGVQD (reference sequence). The CDR3 region has the DNA TGCGCCAGCAGCCGCACAGCCGTGAGCTCCTACAATGAGCAGTTCTTC. As protein: CASSRTAVSSYNEQFF.

This sequence joins TRBV14 and TRBJ2-7; maybe TRBD2 (5 bases). Germline V gene sequence: CDR1 SGHDN, CDR2 FVKESK. Trimming removed 5 bases from V and 6 bases from J, with 14 bases in between. The CDR3 is 13 amino acids. The DNA for the CDR3 is TGTGCCAGCAGCACCCGGGGTAGCAGCGAGCAGTACTTC. This codes for CASSTRGSSEQYF.

V is TRBV28 and J is TRBJ2-1; D is undetermined. V was trimmed by 2 bases and J by 2 bases, leaving 13 bases between them. Germline V CDR1 and CDR2: MDHEN, SYDVKM. The CDR3 contains 16 residues. Here the CDR3 reads CASSLGPGLTYNEQFF. CDR3 DNA sequence: TGTGCCAGCAGTTTAGGGCCGGGCCTCACCTACAATGAGCAGTTCTTC.

V usage is TRBV19 and J usage is TRBJ1-2; D is perhaps TRBD1 (5 bases). The V end was cut by 0 bases, the J end by 8 bases, with 28 bases between. There are 19 residues in the CDR3. CDR1 LNHDA and CDR2 SQIVND come from the germline V gene (reference sequence). CDR3 bases: TGTGCCAGTAGTATAGACGCCATACTAACGACAGTGAGCTATTCGGGCTACACCTTC. Protein: CASSIDAILTTVSYSGYTF. Complete variable domain (other parts from reference TRBV19 and TRBJ1-2): DGGITQSPKYLFRKEGQNVTLSCEQNLNHDAMYWYRQDPGQGLRLIYYSQIVNDFQKGDIAEGYSVSREKKESFPLTVTSAQKNPTAFYLCASSIDAILTTVSYSGYTFGSGTRLTVV.

This chain connects TRBV11-2 to TRBJ1-6, with D perhaps matching TRBD1 (5 bases). Trimming shortened V by 1 base and J by 3 bases, and 13 bases separated the two germline ends. The CDR3 sequence is 17 residues long. CDR1 is SGHAT, CDR2 FQNNGV, per germline. The CDR3 region is CASSLARERDYNSPLHF. The CDR3 DNA is TGTGCCAGCAGCTTAGCCAGGGAAAGGGACTATAATTCACCCCTCCACTTT.

The chain links TRBV12-5 to TRBJ2-1, with 8 bases lining up with TRBD2. With 3 bases clipped from V and 4 bases from J, the junction kept 5 bases outside the gene matches. The germline gives CDR1 LGHNT, CDR2 FRNRAP. This CDR3 comprises 15 residues. CDR3 nucleotide sequence: TGTGCTAGTGGTTTAGGTCGGGGGGGGTACAATGAGCAGTTCTTC. Protein: CASGLGRGGYNEQFF.

The chain recombines TRBV5-4 with TRBJ2-1; 7 bases fit TRBD1. CDR1 and CDR2 (germline): SGHNT, YYREEE (reference sequence). The length of the CDR3 is 15 residues. V gave up 1 base and J gave up 0 bases; unmatched junction bases: 1. DNA for the CDR3: TGTGCCAGCAGCTTGACAGGGGACTCCTACAATGAGCAGTTCTTC. Amino acid sequence: CASSLTGDSYNEQFF.

The V gene is TRBV4-1, the J gene TRBJ2-5; no definite D call. This CDR3 contains 16 residues. V lost 1 base and J 5 bases, leaving 17 bases between the germline ends. Germline loops: CDR1 MGHRA, CDR2 YSYEKL. The CDR3 spells CASSQAAAYYEETQYF. The DNA for the CDR3 is TGCGCCAGCAGCCAAGCCGCGGCGTACTATGAGGAGACCCAGTACTTC.

The chain is built from TRBV7-9 and TRBJ2-1; the D gene is possibly TRBD1 (6 bases). This CDR3 has 17 residues. The V end lost 5 bases, the J end lost 1 base, and 18 bases lay between the germline ends. Germline CDR1 is SEHNR and CDR2 is FQNEAQ (reference sequence). CDR3 loop: CASSPTPGTTSYNEQFF. The CDR3 coding sequence is TGTGCCAGCAGCCCTACCCCCGGGACAACTTCCTACAATGAGCAGTTCTTC.